These 20 T cell receptor beta chains were sequenced from one sample in a study of blood T cell repertoires in COVID-19. The protocol was immunoSEQ multiplex PCR, while the TCRdb copy is restricted to in-frame clones and leaves out a portion. In the table there are about 130,000 clones, around 80% of which are singletons. The sample consisted of peripheral blood. The receptors stem from a man aged 30-40 years with COVID-19, enrolled during active disease.

This sequence joins TRBV27 and TRBJ1-5, with TRBD1 matching over 7 bases. The CDR3 runs 17 residues. Germline CDR1 and CDR2: MNHEY and SMNVEV (reference sequence). Trimming removed 6 bases from V and 1 base from J; junction bases left unmatched: 12. CDR3 amino acids: CASRALRDRESNQPQHF. CDR3 in DNA: TGTGCCAGCAGGGCATTAAGAGACAGGGAGAGCAATCAGCCCCAGCATTTT.

As to this clone: Other DNA sequences from this sample encode an identical CDR3 as well. The chain employs TRBV4-2 and TRBJ2-2; 8 bases map to TRBD2. J was trimmed by 6 bases and V by 0 bases; bases with no gene match: 0. The V gene's germline CDR1 is LGHNA and CDR2 YNFKEQ. CDR3 length equals 14 residues. CDR3 nucleotide sequence: TGTGCCAGCAGCCAAGATAGCGGGGCCGGGGAGCTGTTTTTT. Amino acid sequence: CASSQDSGAGELFF.

The genes are TRBV5-4 and TRBJ2-5; D possibly corresponds to TRBD2 (7 bases). V shed 5 bases and J shed 1 base, with 15 bases lying between them. This CDR3 comprises 15 residues. Germline V gene lookup returns CDR1 SGHNT and CDR2 YYREEE (reference sequence). This CDR3 reads CASRNLGGAQETQYF. The DNA of the CDR3 is TGTGCCAGCAGGAACTTAGGGGGGGCCCAAGAGACCCAGTACTTC.

This sequence joins TRBV7-6 and TRBJ2-5; TRBD2 is a possible D gene (5 bases). This CDR3 spans 14 amino acids. Trimming pared 5 bases from V and 5 bases from J, leaving 15 bases between. Per germline, CDR1 SGHVS and CDR2 FNYEAQ. The CDR3 region has the DNA TGTGCCAGCAGCCCCCGATTGGAGCGGGAGACCCAGTACTTC. Translating it yields CASSPRLERETQYF. The full variable domain, in which reference TRBV7-6 and TRBJ2-5 provide the parts outside the CDR3, is GAGVSQSPRYKVTKRGQDVALRCDPISGHVSLYWYRQALGQGPEFLTYFNYEAQQDKSGLPNDRFSAERPEGSISTLTIQRTEQRDSAMYRCASSPRLERETQYFGPGTRLLVL.

This clone was detected only a few times. This sequence joins TRBV27 and TRBJ2-5, with a weak D call TRBD2 (5 bases). CDR1 is MNHEY, CDR2 SMNVEV, per germline (reference sequence). The CDR3 is made up of 12 amino acids. Trimming removed 10 bases at V and 2 bases at J, with 11 bases between. CDR3: CATRRGQETQYF. In DNA, the CDR3 is TGTGCCACCAGACGGGGACAAGAGACCCAGTACTTC.

This chain links TRBV4-1 with TRBJ2-3; tentative D call: TRBD2 (6 bases). V was trimmed by 1 base and J by 2 bases, leaving 16 bases between them. Germline V lookup: CDR1 MGHRA, CDR2 YSYEKL. The CDR3 has 17 amino acids. CDR3 in amino acids: CASSQVLAGMVTDTQYF. In DNA, the CDR3 is TGCGCCAGCAGCCAAGTTTTGGCGGGGATGGTCACAGATACGCAGTATTTT.

With respect to this clone: A much larger clone lies one base from this, so it may be a read error. The chain is built from TRBV28 and TRBJ1-1; perhaps TRBD1 as D (6 bases). V was pared by 3 bases and J by 1 base, with 6 bases between. The V gene's germline CDR1 is MDHEN and CDR2 SYDVKM. The CDR3 sequence is 13 residues long. This chain's CDR3 is CASSLTGNTEAFF. The CDR3 DNA is TGTGCCAGCAGTTTGACAGGGAACACTGAAGCTTTCTTT.

This rearrangement joins TRBV6-2 or TRBV6-3 to TRBJ2-2; 9 bases are shared with TRBD1. The junction had 7 bases not matched to a gene; V was cut back by 5 bases and J by 6 bases. The CDR3 spans 15 residues. Germline V gives CDR1 MNHEY, CDR2 SVGEGT. The CDR3 region has the DNA TGTGCCAGCAGTGCATGGGACAGGGAAGCCGGGGAGCTGTTTTTT. Translated, it gives CASSAWDREAGELFF.

This clone showed up just a few times. CDR3 sequence reads: CASSPGSGGIETQYF. For the CDR3, the DNA is TGCGCCAGCAGCCCCGGTTCGGGGGGTATAGAGACCCAGTACTTC. This chain joins TRBV4-3 and TRBJ2-5, with 7 bases aligning to TRBD2. CDR1 is LGHNA and CDR2 is YSLEER in the germline V gene. V lost 4 bases, J lost 4 bases, and 9 bases stayed unmatched. The CDR3 totals 15 residues.

The chain links TRBV5-1 to TRBJ1-2; D is perhaps TRBD1 (6 bases). There are 15 residues in the CDR3. CDR1 SGHRS and CDR2 YFSETQ come from the germline V gene. V was shortened by 4 bases and J by 4 bases, with 17 bases between the two germline ends. CDR3 in DNA: TGCGCCAGCAGCCCAGTTGGCACAGGGAGCTATGGCTACACCTTC. Translating it yields CASSPVGTGSYGYTF.

This clone was detected only a few times. The genes are TRBV11-2 and TRBJ2-3, with 8 bases fitting TRBD1. J was trimmed by 6 bases and V by 1 base; bases with no gene match: 3. Germline CDR1 is SGHAT and CDR2 is FQNNGV. This CDR3 spans 14 amino acids. The CDR3 DNA reads as TGTGCCAGCAGCTTAGGACAGGGGTTGGATACGCAGTATTTT. Its translation is CASSLGQGLDTQYF.

The V gene is TRBV2, the J gene TRBJ2-3; 8 bases are shared with TRBD1. Trimming removed 6 bases from V and 4 bases from J; junction bases left unmatched: 12. CDR1 is SNHLY and CDR2 is FYNNEI in the germline V gene. The CDR3 has 16 amino acids. CDR3 nucleotides: TGTGCCAGCAGCACTACCGGGACAGGTTTTTCAGATACGCAGTATTTT. Amino acids: CASSTTGTGFSDTQYF.

The chain employs TRBV7-2 and TRBJ1-6; no clear D. This CDR3 is built from 19 residues. Germline V lookup: CDR1 SGHTA, CDR2 FQGNSA. Trimming pared 5 bases from V and 0 bases from J, leaving 20 bases between. The CDR3 sequence: CASSTQTLLGSSYNSPLHF. CDR3 sequence (DNA): TGTGCCAGCAGCACCCAGACACTTCTCGGGAGCTCCTATAATTCACCCCTCCACTTT.

A remark on this clone: One end of the junction fails to match germline, which may point to a read error. This chain uses TRBV5-4 with TRBJ2-2; possible D gene TRBD2, 6 bases. Germline V CDR1 and CDR2: SGHNT, YYREEE (reference sequence). The CDR3 is made up of 14 amino acids. CDR3 in DNA: TGTGCCAGCACCTCTCTAGCGAACGCCGGGGAGCTGTTTTTT. Translating it yields CASTSLANAGELFF.

The chain employs TRBV27 and TRBJ2-7, with TRBD1 as a possible D gene (5 bases). Germline loops: CDR1 MNHEY, CDR2 SMNVEV (reference sequence). Trimming stripped 10 bases from V and 2 bases from J, with 15 bases between. This CDR3 spans 13 amino acids. The CDR3 nucleotides are TGTGCCACCCGTTACCAGGGAACCTACGAGCAGTACTTC. It yields the protein CATRYQGTYEQYF.

V usage is TRBV3-1 (or the pseudogene TRBV3-2) and J usage is TRBJ2-5, with 11 bases lining up with TRBD2. CDR3 length: 17 amino acids. V was pared by 2 bases and J by 0 bases, with 5 bases of the junction left unmatched. The germline V gene has CDR1 LGHDT and CDR2 YNNKEL (reference sequence). The CDR3 DNA follows: TGTGCCAGCAGCCAAAAACTAGCGGGGGCGTACCAAGAGACCCAGTACTTC. Amino acids: CASSQKLAGAYQETQYF.

The chain recombines TRBV5-1 with TRBJ2-7, with 10 nucleotides matching TRBD1. Germline CDR1 reads SGHRS; CDR2 reads YFSETQ. This CDR3 is 17 amino acids long. Trimming took 1 base from V and 2 from J; bases not matched to a gene: 9. In DNA form, the CDR3 reads TGCGCCAGCAGCTTGATACCCTGGGACAGGGGAACCTACGAGCAGTACTTC. Its protein is CASSLIPWDRGTYEQYF.

This rearrangement joins TRBV11-2 to TRBJ2-2; the D is unclear. V dropped 1 base and J dropped 0 bases, with 9 bases sitting between them. Germline values: CDR1 SGHAT, CDR2 FQNNGV. This CDR3 spans 16 amino acids. The CDR3 DNA reads TGTGCCAGCAGCTTAGGAGCAGGTCCGAACACCGGGGAGCTGTTTTTT. Translation: CASSLGAGPNTGELFF.

This clone was observed once. V gene TRBV5-5 combines with J gene TRBJ1-1; a weak D match, TRBD1 (6 bases). CDR3 length equals 15 residues. The germline V gene encodes CDR1 SGHKS and CDR2 YYEKEE (reference sequence). V dropped 2 bases and J dropped 6 bases, with 17 bases sitting between them. Written as DNA, the CDR3 is TGTGCCAGCAGCTTCGCCCTGGGGGGGCATCCTGAAGCTTTCTTT. It is translated as CASSFALGGHPEAFF.

The chain has TRBV7-3 and TRBJ1-5; 7 bases match TRBD1. The CDR3 spans 17 residues. V was clipped by 2 bases and J by 0 bases; unmatched bases: 7. The germline V gene has CDR1 SGHTA and CDR2 FQGTGA. CDR3 in amino acids: CASSLEGQTFSNQPQHF. CDR3 in DNA: TGTGCCAGCAGCTTAGAGGGACAGACCTTTAGCAATCAGCCCCAGCATTTT.